These T cell receptor beta chains were read from a single sample in a study of regulatory T cells in long-lasting Graves disease. TCRdb redid the calling of the multiplex PCR reads with MiXCR, one entry per CDR3 protein. Of 200,000 to 250,000 distinct CDR3 sequences listed, 15% to 20% are singletons. The sample here was peripheral blood mononuclear cells (PBMCs), taken at new diagnosis, from a patient treated with antithyroid drugs. These receptors originate from a female donor with Graves disease. CDR3s include the opening cysteine and the closing phenylalanine or tryptophan. Each record gives: J gene, CDR3 length, V gene, clone size, D gene, CDR3 protein, CDR3 DNA. A D gene is named only where the DNA matches it firmly. Clone size is shown for a subset of rows, as once, few, many or a class of expanded clone.

>TRBJ1-2|16|TRBV28|many|.
CASSLMGVASLGGYTF
TGTGCCAGCAGTTTAATGGGGGTTGCCTCGCTCGGTGGCTACACCTTC
>TRBJ1-4|15|TRBV11-2|many|.
CASSLEAGKGEKLFF
TGTGCCAGCAGCTTAGAGGCCGGGAAAGGTGAAAAACTGTTTTTT
>TRBJ1-4|14|TRBV7-9|many|.
CASSFWEDNEKLFF
TGTGCCAGCAGCTTCTGGGAGGATAATGAAAAACTGTTTTTT
>TRBJ1-6|14|TRBV18|many|.
CASSLISDRDPLHF
TGTGCCAGCTCACTCATCTCGGACAGAGACCCCCTCCACTTT
>TRBJ2-5|14|TRBV11-3|once|.
CASSLQEYQETQYF
TGTGCCAGCAGCTTACAGGAGTACCAAGAGACCCAGTACTTC
>TRBJ2-1|13|TRBV2|many|TRBD2
CAKLGLAANEQFF
TGTGCCAAGTTGGGGCTAGCGGCCAATGAGCAGTTCTTC
>TRBJ2-1|15|TRBV7-6|many|.
CASSLSWRSYNEQFF
TGTGCCAGCAGTCTTAGCTGGAGGTCCTACAATGAGCAGTTCTTC
>TRBJ1-1|13|TRBV4-1|many|TRBD1
CASSHRTGDEAFF
TGCGCCAGCAGCCACCGCACAGGGGACGAAGCTTTCTTT
>TRBJ2-7|15|TRBV20-1|many|.
CSARDRVGQPYEQYF
TGCAGTGCTAGAGATCGGGTAGGACAGCCCTACGAGCAGTACTTC
>TRBJ1-6|15|TRBV7-6|many|.
CASSLIGPPNSPLHF
TGTGCCAGCAGCTTAATTGGACCTCCGAATTCACCCCTCCACTTT
>TRBJ2-2|15|TRBV4-2|many|.
CASTVALGNTGELFF
TGTGCCAGCACCGTAGCGTTAGGGAACACCGGGGAGCTGTTTTTT
>TRBJ2-1|14|TRBV11-2|many|.
CASSFRSSYNEQFF
TGTGCCAGCAGCTTTAGAAGTTCCTACAATGAGCAGTTCTTC
>TRBJ2-1|20|TRBV5-1|many|.
CASSYRLLSQGPGRYNEQFF
TGCGCCAGCAGTTATCGACTTCTGTCCCAGGGGCCGGGTAGGTACAATGAGCAGTTCTTC
>TRBJ1-1|15|TRBV6-5|many|.
CASSYSGGFGTEAFF
TGTGCCAGCAGTTACTCAGGGGGTTTTGGGACTGAAGCTTTCTTT
>TRBJ1-5|13|TRBV28|many|.
CASRQGTLQPQHF
TGTGCCAGCAGACAGGGTACCTTGCAGCCCCAGCATTTT
>TRBJ1-2|14|TRBV11-2|.|TRBD1
CASSEGQGAGGYTF
TGTGCCAGCAGCGAGGGACAGGGGGCGGGTGGCTACACCTTC
>TRBJ2-2|14|TRBV19|many|.
CASSKVRSPGELFF
TGTGCCAGTAGTAAAGTCCGATCACCCGGGGAGCTGTTTTTT
>TRBJ2-7|12|TRBV10-3|many|.
CAIKTDTHEQYF
TGTGCCATCAAGACAGACACCCACGAGCAGTACTTC
>TRBJ1-6|15|TRBV19|few|TRBD1
CASYPPGQGMTTLHF
TGTGCCAGCTACCCCCCGGGACAGGGGATGACGACCCTCCACTTT
>TRBJ2-3|16|TRBV24-1|many|TRBD1
CATSDQDRGQFETQYF
TGTGCCACCAGTGACCAGGACAGGGGGCAATTCGAGACGCAGTATTTT
>TRBJ1-3|13|TRBV11-2|.|.
CASSPRPGNTIYF
TGTGCCAGCAGCCCGAGGCCGGGAAACACCATATATTTT
>TRBJ2-7|13|TRBV11-2|many|TRBD1
CASSFDRGGEQYF
TGTGCCAGCAGCTTCGACAGGGGAGGCGAGCAGTACTTC
>TRBJ1-4|15|TRBV18|.|.
CASSPPGSGSEKLFF
TGTGCCAGCTCACCACCGGGCAGCGGGAGTGAAAAACTGTTTTTT
>TRBJ1-6|16|TRBV30|.|.
CAWSVPGWRNNSPLHF
TGTGCCTGGAGTGTCCCAGGCTGGAGGAATAATTCACCCCTCCACTTT
>TRBJ2-7|14|TRBV6-1|many|.
CASSELWSSYEQYF
TGTGCCAGCAGTGAACTGTGGAGCTCCTACGAGCAGTACTTC
>TRBJ2-7|15|TRBV20-1|many|.
CSARDLRADAYEQYF
TGCAGTGCTAGAGATCTTCGAGCGGATGCCTACGAGCAGTACTTC
>TRBJ1-4|15|TRBV15|many|.
CATSRDIATNEKLFF
TGTGCCACCAGCAGGGACATCGCAACTAATGAAAAACTGTTTTTT